The 4 T cell receptor beta chains below come from one sample, sequenced in a study of T cell responses to AZD1222 COVID-19 vaccine. Here immunoSEQ multiplex PCR was the method, and the copy in TCRdb shows in-frame clones only, minus some. Of about 130,000 clones listed, approximately 90% were seen once; the top ten hold less than 9%. Specimen: peripheral blood, collected on day 0 of AZD1222 vaccination. These receptors came from an adult in good health.

The rearrangement uses TRBV7-2 and TRBJ2-1, with a possible D match to TRBD1 (6 bases). Germline CDR1 reads SGHTA; CDR2 reads FQGNSA. Trimming shortened V by 6 bases and J by 0 bases, and 12 bases separated the two germline ends. CDR3 length: 15 amino acids. CDR3 sequence (DNA): TGTGCCAGCAGGTTAACAGGGAGCTCCTACAATGAGCAGTTCTTC. It codes for CASRLTGSSYNEQFF.

The chain uses TRBV2 and TRBJ1-2; D is unresolved. V lost 0 bases, J lost 4 bases, and 6 bases lay in between. Germline values: CDR1 SNHLY, CDR2 FYNNEI. This CDR3 contains 13 residues. The CDR3 DNA sequence: TGTGCCAGCAGTGAAGCTCGTGTCTATGGCTACACCTTC. This translates into CASSEARVYGYTF.

As DNA, the CDR3 is TGTGCCAGTACAGGGGTAGGTCAGCCCCAGCATTTT. Amino acid sequence: CASTGVGQPQHF. The chain carries TRBV28 and TRBJ1-5; TRBD1 aligns across 7 bases. Germline-derived CDR1 and CDR2 are MDHEN and SYDVKM. There are 12 residues in the CDR3. V dropped 9 bases and J dropped 6; count of bases not matched to a gene: 5. The full variable domain, in which reference TRBV28 and TRBJ1-5 provide the parts outside the CDR3, is DVKVTQSSRYLVKRTGEKVFLECVQDMDHENMFWYRQDPGLGLRLIYFSYDVKMKEKGDIPEGYSVSREKKERFSLILESASTNQTSMYLCASTGVGQPQHFGDGTRLSIL.

The chain couples TRBV4-1 to TRBJ2-7; 9 positions agree with TRBD1. The CDR3 runs 16 residues. Germline CDR1 MGHRA, CDR2 YSYEKL. The V gene end was trimmed by 3 bases and the J gene end by 6 bases; junction bases not matched to a gene: 12. The CDR3 DNA sequence: TGCGCCAGCAGCCAGCACAGGGGGCTTTGGGTGGGCGAGCAGTACTTC. Protein: CASSQHRGLWVGEQYF.